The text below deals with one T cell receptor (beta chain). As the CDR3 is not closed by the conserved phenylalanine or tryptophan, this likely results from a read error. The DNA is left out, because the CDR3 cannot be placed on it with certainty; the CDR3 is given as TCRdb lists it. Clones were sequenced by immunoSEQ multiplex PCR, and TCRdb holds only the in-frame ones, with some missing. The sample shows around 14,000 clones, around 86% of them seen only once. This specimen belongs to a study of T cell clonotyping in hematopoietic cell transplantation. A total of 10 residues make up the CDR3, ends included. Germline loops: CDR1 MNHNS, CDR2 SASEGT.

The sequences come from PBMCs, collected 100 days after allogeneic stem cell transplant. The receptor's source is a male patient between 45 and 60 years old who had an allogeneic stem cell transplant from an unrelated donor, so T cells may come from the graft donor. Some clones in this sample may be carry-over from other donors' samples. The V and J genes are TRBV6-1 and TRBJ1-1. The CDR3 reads CASSEPGALG.